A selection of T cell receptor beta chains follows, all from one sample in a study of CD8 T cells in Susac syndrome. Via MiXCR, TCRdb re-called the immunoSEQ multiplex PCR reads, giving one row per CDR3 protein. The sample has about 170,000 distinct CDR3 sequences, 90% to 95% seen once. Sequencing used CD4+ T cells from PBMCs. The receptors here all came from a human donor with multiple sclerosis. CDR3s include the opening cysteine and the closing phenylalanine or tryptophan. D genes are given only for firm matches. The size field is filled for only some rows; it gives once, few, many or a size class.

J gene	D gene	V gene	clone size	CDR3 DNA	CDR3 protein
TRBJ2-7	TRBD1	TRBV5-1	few	TGCGCCAGCAGCTTGTGGAGACAGGGTTCCTACGAGCAGTACTTC	CASSLWRQGSYEQYF
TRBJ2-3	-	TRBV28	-	TGTGCCAGCAGTTCGGCGAGCACAGATACGCAGTATTTT	CASSSASTDTQYF
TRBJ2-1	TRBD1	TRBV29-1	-	TGCAGCGTTGAAGGCCTTGGGACAGTTAAGCAGTTCTTC	CSVEGLGTVKQFF
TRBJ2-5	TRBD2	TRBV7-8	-	TGTGCCAGCAGCTCCGGGACTAGCGGGGGGGCGAAAGAGACCCAGTACTTC	CASSSGTSGGAKETQYF
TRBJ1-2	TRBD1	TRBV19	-	TGTGCCACCAACGGGGGACAGCACTATGGCTACACCTTC	CATNGGQHYGYTF
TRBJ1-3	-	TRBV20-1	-	TGCAGTGTCAGAGGAGGCACTGGAAACACCATATATTTT	CSVRGGTGNTIYF
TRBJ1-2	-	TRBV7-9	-	TGTGCCAGCAGCTTCCTCCGGGATTGGAGCTTCTATGGCTACACCTTC	CASSFLRDWSFYGYTF
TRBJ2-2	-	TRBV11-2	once	TGTGCCAGCAGCTTATTCGCATCTAACACCGGGGAGCTGTTTTTT	CASSLFASNTGELFF
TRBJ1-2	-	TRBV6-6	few	TGTGCCAGCAGTTACTCTTCCAGGGACCTCTATGGCTACACCTTC	CASSYSSRDLYGYTF
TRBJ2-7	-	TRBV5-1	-	TGCGCCAGCAGCTTGGCAACTACCGGGGCATCCAACTCCTACGAGCAGTACTTC	CASSLATTGASNSYEQYF
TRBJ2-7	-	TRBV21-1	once	TGTGCCAACAGAGGGGGCGGGAGGGTGAACGAGCAGTACTTC	CANRGGGRVNEQYF
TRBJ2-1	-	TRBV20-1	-	TGCAGTGCTAGCCGGGGCCCCAGCTCCTACAATGAGCAGTTCTTC	CSASRGPSSYNEQFF
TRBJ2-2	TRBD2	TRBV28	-	TGTGCCAGCAGTCCTCTAGCGGTGAACACCGGGGAGCTGTTTTTT	CASSPLAVNTGELFF
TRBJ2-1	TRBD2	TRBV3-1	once	TGTGCCAGCAGTCAAACGGACCTAGCGGGGGGACATTACAATGAGCAGTTCTTC	CASSQTDLAGGHYNEQFF
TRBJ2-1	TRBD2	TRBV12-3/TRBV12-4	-	TGTGCCAGCAGACCGGGGGGTTCCTACAATGAGCAGTTCTTC	CASRPGGSYNEQFF
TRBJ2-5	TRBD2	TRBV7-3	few	TGTGCCAGCAGCCCCGGGACTAGCGAGACCCAGTACTTC	CASSPGTSETQYF
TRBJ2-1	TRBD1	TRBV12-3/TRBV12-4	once	TGTGCCAGCAGTTTAGAGACAGGGGGCAAGTTCTTC	CASSLETGGKFF
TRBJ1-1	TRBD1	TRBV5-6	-	TGTGCCAGCAGCTCCTATTTGGGACAGTCTGAAGCTTTCTTT	CASSSYLGQSEAFF
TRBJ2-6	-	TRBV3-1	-	TGTGCCAGCAGCCACAGAACAGGGTCCCTTAACTCTGGGGCCAACGTCCTGACTTTC	CASSHRTGSLNSGANVLTF
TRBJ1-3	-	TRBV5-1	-	TGCGCCAGCAGCCCGTGGGGGACATTGGACCTTGGAAACACCATATATTTT	CASSPWGTLDLGNTIYF
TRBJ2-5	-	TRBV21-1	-	TGTGCCAGCAGCCCCGCGATGGAGACCCAGTACTTC	CASSPAMETQYF
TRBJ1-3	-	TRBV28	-	TGTGCCAGCAGTTTACAGGGGTTGGCTGGAAACACCATATATTTT	CASSLQGLAGNTIYF
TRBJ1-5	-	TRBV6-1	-	TGTGCCAGCGGCAGGGGTAGCAATCAGCCCCAGCATTTT	CASGRGSNQPQHF
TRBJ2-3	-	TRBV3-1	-	TGTGCCAGCAGCCAAGATAGGCGCCAGTTGGGTACAGATACGCAGTATTTT	CASSQDRRQLGTDTQYF
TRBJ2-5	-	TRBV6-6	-	TGTGCCAGCAGTGACCCAGGGGTGGGCCAAGAGACCCAGTACTTC	CASSDPGVGQETQYF
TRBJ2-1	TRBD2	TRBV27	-	TGTGCCAGCAGGGTAGGGACTAGCGGGGCTCGTGAGCAGTTCTTC	CASRVGTSGAREQFF
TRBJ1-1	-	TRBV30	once	TGTGCCTGGGGCCCCTCGGGGGGCAGAGCTTTCTTT	CAWGPSGGRAFF
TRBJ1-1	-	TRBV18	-	TGTGCCAGCTCACTGAACCCCGGGCCTCAAGCTTTCTTT	CASSLNPGPQAFF
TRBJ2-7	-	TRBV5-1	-	TGCGCCAGCAGCTTGGAGGGGGGGGCCGCCCCTCGCGAGCAGTACTTC	CASSLEGGAAPREQYF
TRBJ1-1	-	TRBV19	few	TGTGCCAGTAGTACAGGTCCTAGAGCTTTCTTT	CASSTGPRAFF
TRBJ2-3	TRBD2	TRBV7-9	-	TGTGCCAGCAGCCAAGCATGGGGGGGAGGCACAGATACGCAGTATTTT	CASSQAWGGGTDTQYF
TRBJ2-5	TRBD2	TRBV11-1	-	TGTGCCAGCAGCTTAGTACCACTAGCGGGAGGGGAGACCCAGTACTTC	CASSLVPLAGGETQYF
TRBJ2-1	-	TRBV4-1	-	TGCGCCAGCAGCCTCCCCACGCCCAGTGAGCAGTTCTTC	CASSLPTPSEQFF
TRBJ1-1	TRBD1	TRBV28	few	TGTGCCAGCAGTTCACTGACAGGGGGAAACACTGAAGCTTTCTTT	CASSSLTGGNTEAFF
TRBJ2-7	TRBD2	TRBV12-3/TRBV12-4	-	TGTGCCAGCACCTTACTGGGGGGGGAGCAGTACTTC	CASTLLGGEQYF
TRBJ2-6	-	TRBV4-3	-	TGCGCCAGCAGCCAAGATGTGTACTCTGGGGCCAACGTCCTGACTTTC	CASSQDVYSGANVLTF
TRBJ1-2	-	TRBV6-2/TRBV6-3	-	TGTGCCAGCACCATCGACACCTATGGCTACACCTTC	CASTIDTYGYTF
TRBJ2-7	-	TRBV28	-	TGTGCCAGCAGTTCCTCGGGACCCTACGAGCAGTACTTC	CASSSSGPYEQYF
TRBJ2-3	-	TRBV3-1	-	TGTGCCAGCAGCCAAGTTGGGCGGGGGCCCGCCGGCGATACGCAGTATTTT	CASSQVGRGPAGDTQYF